A selection of T cell receptor beta chains follows, all from one sample in a study of OX40 agonist ivuxolimab in advanced cancers. The assay was immunoSEQ multiplex PCR, and TCRdb's table has in-frame clones only and misses some. This sample carries about 95,000 clones, nearly 90% of them seen once, and the ten largest clones take 0.33%. The sample consisted of CD4+ or CD8+ T cells sorted from blood, taken in a trial of the OX40 agonist ivuxolimab. The receptors were gathered from an adult with an advanced solid tumor such as melanoma, head and neck, liver or kidney cancer. The CDR3 runs from the conserved cysteine through the conserved F or W. Fields, in order: D gene, V gene, J gene, clone size, CDR3 DNA, CDR3 protein. A D gene is named only where the DNA matches it firmly. A clone size is listed for some rows: how often the clone was seen (once, few, many), or a class if it is expanded.

d_call: -
v_call: TRBV4-2
j_call: TRBJ2-6
clone_size: -
cdr3_nt: TGTGCCAGCAGCCCCAAGGAAGGCTTCTCTGGGGCCAACGTCCTGACTTTC
cdr3_aa: CASSPKEGFSGANVLTF

d_call: TRBD1
v_call: TRBV7-9
j_call: TRBJ1-5
clone_size: -
cdr3_nt: TGTGCCAGCAGCCCGGGACAGGGGGGCCAGCCCCAGCATTTT
cdr3_aa: CASSPGQGGQPQHF

d_call: -
v_call: TRBV7-2
j_call: TRBJ1-2
clone_size: -
cdr3_nt: TGTGCCAGCAGCTCCTACAGCGGCTACACCTTC
cdr3_aa: CASSSYSGYTF

d_call: -
v_call: TRBV7-2
j_call: TRBJ1-1
clone_size: -
cdr3_nt: TGTGCCAGCAGCTTAGACACAGGGAACACTGAAGCTTTCTTT
cdr3_aa: CASSLDTGNTEAFF

d_call: -
v_call: TRBV28
j_call: TRBJ1-2
clone_size: -
cdr3_nt: TGTGCCAGCAGTTATCTGGACAGACAGTATGGCTACACCTTC
cdr3_aa: CASSYLDRQYGYTF

d_call: -
v_call: TRBV4-3
j_call: TRBJ1-3
clone_size: -
cdr3_nt: TGCGCCAGCAGCCAAGCTCAAGATCGCTCTGGAAACACCATATATTTT
cdr3_aa: CASSQAQDRSGNTIYF

d_call: -
v_call: TRBV27
j_call: TRBJ1-5
clone_size: -
cdr3_nt: TGTGCCAGCGGAGTATGGGGGTTTAATCAGCCCCAGCATTTT
cdr3_aa: CASGVWGFNQPQHF

d_call: -
v_call: TRBV5-6
j_call: TRBJ2-7
clone_size: -
cdr3_nt: TGTGCCAGCAGCTTGTTGGACGAGCAGTACTTC
cdr3_aa: CASSLLDEQYF

d_call: TRBD1
v_call: TRBV2
j_call: TRBJ1-4
clone_size: -
cdr3_nt: TGTGCCAGCAGTGTTCTAGGACAGGGCATGAATGAAAAACTGTTTTTT
cdr3_aa: CASSVLGQGMNEKLFF

d_call: -
v_call: TRBV5-5
j_call: TRBJ2-7
clone_size: few
cdr3_nt: TGTGCCAGCAGCTTGGTTGGGTCGGACGAGCAGTACTTC
cdr3_aa: CASSLVGSDEQYF

d_call: TRBD1
v_call: TRBV27
j_call: TRBJ1-2
clone_size: -
cdr3_nt: TGTGCCAGCAGCCGGGACAGGGGTAACTATGGCTACACCTTC
cdr3_aa: CASSRDRGNYGYTF

d_call: -
v_call: TRBV4-3
j_call: TRBJ2-5
clone_size: -
cdr3_nt: TGCGCCAGCAGCCAAGTGGTTAGGGAGACCCAGTACTTC
cdr3_aa: CASSQVVRETQYF

d_call: -
v_call: TRBV29-1
j_call: TRBJ1-1
clone_size: few
cdr3_nt: TGCAGCGTGAATTCCCAGGGGATCACTGAAGCTTTCTTT
cdr3_aa: CSVNSQGITEAFF

d_call: -
v_call: TRBV5-4
j_call: TRBJ1-4
clone_size: -
cdr3_nt: TGTGCCAGCAGCTTGGAAGGTCCTAATGAAAAACTGTTTTTT
cdr3_aa: CASSLEGPNEKLFF

d_call: TRBD2
v_call: TRBV28
j_call: TRBJ2-1
clone_size: -
cdr3_nt: TGTGCCAGCAGTTCCCCTCGATGGACTAGTGGTGAGCAGTTCTTC
cdr3_aa: CASSSPRWTSGEQFF

d_call: -
v_call: TRBV6-5
j_call: TRBJ1-6
clone_size: -
cdr3_nt: TGTGCCAGCGGGAGACAAAACTCCTATAATTCACCCCTCCACTTT
cdr3_aa: CASGRQNSYNSPLHF

d_call: TRBD1
v_call: TRBV4-2
j_call: TRBJ1-2
clone_size: -
cdr3_nt: TGTGCCAGCAGCCAAGAAAGGGACAGGGGAGGCTACACCTTC
cdr3_aa: CASSQERDRGGYTF

d_call: -
v_call: TRBV2
j_call: TRBJ2-5
clone_size: -
cdr3_nt: TGTGCCAGCAGCCTTCGGGCTACACAAGAGACCCAGTACTTC
cdr3_aa: CASSLRATQETQYF

d_call: -
v_call: TRBV27
j_call: TRBJ2-2
clone_size: -
cdr3_nt: TGTGCCAGCAGTAGACTAGAAGGCACCGGGGAGCTGTTTTTT
cdr3_aa: CASSRLEGTGELFF

d_call: TRBD1
v_call: TRBV19
j_call: TRBJ1-1
clone_size: -
cdr3_nt: TGTGCCAGTAGTCTGGGACAGGGTGTTGGTGAAGCTTTCTTT
cdr3_aa: CASSLGQGVGEAFF

d_call: TRBD1
v_call: TRBV7-9
j_call: TRBJ1-4
clone_size: once
cdr3_nt: TGTGCTGTACAGCCGGGACAGATCGAAAAACTGTTTTTT
cdr3_aa: CAVQPGQIEKLFF

d_call: TRBD2
v_call: TRBV5-5
j_call: TRBJ2-7
clone_size: -
cdr3_nt: TGTGCCAGCAGCACCCCGGGACTAATCTACGAGCAGTACTTC
cdr3_aa: CASSTPGLIYEQYF

d_call: -
v_call: TRBV27
j_call: TRBJ2-7
clone_size: -
cdr3_nt: TGTGCCAGCAGTTTCCACCGGACGAAGGACGAGCAGTACTTC
cdr3_aa: CASSFHRTKDEQYF

d_call: TRBD1
v_call: TRBV6-5
j_call: TRBJ2-7
clone_size: -
cdr3_nt: TGTGCCAGCAGGGGGACAGTTGCGTACGAGCAGTACTTC
cdr3_aa: CASRGTVAYEQYF

d_call: -
v_call: TRBV4-3
j_call: TRBJ1-1
clone_size: once
cdr3_nt: TGCGCCAGCAGCCAAGCCTACACCCCGGCGGGGAACACTGAAGCTTTCTTT
cdr3_aa: CASSQAYTPAGNTEAFF

d_call: TRBD1
v_call: TRBV6-4
j_call: TRBJ2-3
clone_size: -
cdr3_nt: TGTGCCAGCAGTTTAGGGGACAGGACAGATACGCAGTATTTT
cdr3_aa: CASSLGDRTDTQYF

d_call: -
v_call: TRBV27
j_call: TRBJ1-2
clone_size: -
cdr3_nt: TGTGCCAGCAGTTTTCGGCCGGACGTCAACTATGGCTACACCTTC
cdr3_aa: CASSFRPDVNYGYTF

d_call: -
v_call: TRBV9
j_call: TRBJ1-3
clone_size: few
cdr3_nt: TGTGCCAGCAGCGTAAGGGGTCAAGACGGAAACACCATATATTTT
cdr3_aa: CASSVRGQDGNTIYF